This T cell receptor beta chain was retrieved from a study of shared clonotypes between healthy human individuals. Study-wide context: Donors consisted of a couple of women and a few men between 18 and 49.

Germline lookup yields CDR1 LNHDA and CDR2 SQIVND (reference sequence). This CDR3 is built from 15 residues. J lost 9 bases, V lost 4 bases, and 8 bases had no gene match. On this clone: As yet, its antigen is unknown.

Sequenced by immunoSEQ multiplex PCR; TCRdb stores in-frame clones only, minus some. The table lists 2.3 million or so clones, 85% to 95% of them singletons. Donors were healthy HIV-negative adults without recent acute infections or vaccinations. From CD4+ cells came CD45RA+ naive and CD45RA-negative memory subsets. Overall study findings and caveats: Clonotypes not shared had lower generation probabilities than those common to all four donors.

The clonotype was recovered from a man between 18 and 29 years old in good health. Some clones in this sample may be carry-over from other donors' samples. The sequencing input was naive CD4+ T cells from PBMCs. Subset: CD45RA+ positively selected. J is TRBJ2-1 and V is TRBV19, with 11 bases aligning to TRBD2. CDR3 residues: CASSRASGRPGEQFF. DNA of the CDR3: TGTGCCAGTAGTAGGGCTAGCGGGAGGCCGGGTGAGCAGTTCTTC.